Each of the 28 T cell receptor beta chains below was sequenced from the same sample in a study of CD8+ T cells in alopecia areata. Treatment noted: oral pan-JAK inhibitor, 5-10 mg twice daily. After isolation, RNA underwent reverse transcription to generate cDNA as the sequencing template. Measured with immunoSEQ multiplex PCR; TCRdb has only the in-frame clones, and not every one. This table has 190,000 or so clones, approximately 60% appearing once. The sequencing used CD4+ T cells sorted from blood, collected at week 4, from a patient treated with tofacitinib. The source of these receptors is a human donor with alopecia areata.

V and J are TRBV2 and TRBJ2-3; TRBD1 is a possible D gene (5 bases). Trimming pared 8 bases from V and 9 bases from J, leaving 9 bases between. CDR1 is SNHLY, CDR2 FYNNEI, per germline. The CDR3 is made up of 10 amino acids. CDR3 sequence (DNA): TGTGCCAGCTTGGGGCCGACGCAGTATTTT. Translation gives CASLGPTQYF.

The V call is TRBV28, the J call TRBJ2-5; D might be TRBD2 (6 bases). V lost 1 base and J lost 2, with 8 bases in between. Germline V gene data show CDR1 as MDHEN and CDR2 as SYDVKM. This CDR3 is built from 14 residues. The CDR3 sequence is CASSLSDYQETQYF. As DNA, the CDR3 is TGTGCCAGCAGTTTATCGGACTATCAAGAGACCCAGTACTTC.

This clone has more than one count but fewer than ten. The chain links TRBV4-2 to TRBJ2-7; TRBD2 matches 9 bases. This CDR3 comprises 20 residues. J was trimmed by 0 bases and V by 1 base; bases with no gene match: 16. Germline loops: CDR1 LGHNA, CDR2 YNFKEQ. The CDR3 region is CASSQVQGLAKESSSYEQYF. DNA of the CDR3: TGTGCCAGCAGCCAAGTACAAGGACTAGCGAAAGAATCGAGCTCCTACGAGCAGTACTTC.

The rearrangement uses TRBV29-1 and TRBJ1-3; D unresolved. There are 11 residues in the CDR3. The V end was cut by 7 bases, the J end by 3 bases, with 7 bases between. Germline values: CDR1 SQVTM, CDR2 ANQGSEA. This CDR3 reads CSGNIGNTIYF. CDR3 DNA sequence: TGCAGCGGAAATATTGGAAACACCATATATTTT.

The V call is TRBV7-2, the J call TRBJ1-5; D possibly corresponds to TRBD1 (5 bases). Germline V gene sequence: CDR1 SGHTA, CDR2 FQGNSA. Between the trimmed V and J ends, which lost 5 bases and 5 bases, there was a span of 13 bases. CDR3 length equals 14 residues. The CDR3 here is CASSLGGSYQPQHF. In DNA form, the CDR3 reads TGTGCCAGCAGCCTTGGGGGGTCCTATCAGCCCCAGCATTTT.

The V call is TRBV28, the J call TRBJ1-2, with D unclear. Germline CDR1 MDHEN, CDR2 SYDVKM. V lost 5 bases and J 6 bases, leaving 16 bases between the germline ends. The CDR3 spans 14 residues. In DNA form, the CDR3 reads TGTGCCAGCAGTCAAAGCCATGGGGTTAATGGCTACACCTTC. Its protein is CASSQSHGVNGYTF.

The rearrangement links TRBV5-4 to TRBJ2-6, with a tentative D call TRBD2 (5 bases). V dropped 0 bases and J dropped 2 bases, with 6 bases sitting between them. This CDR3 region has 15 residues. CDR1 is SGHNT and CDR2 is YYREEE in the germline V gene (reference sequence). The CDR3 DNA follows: TGTGCCAGCAGCTTGGCCGGGACTGGGGCCAACGTCCTGACTTTC. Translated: CASSLAGTGANVLTF.

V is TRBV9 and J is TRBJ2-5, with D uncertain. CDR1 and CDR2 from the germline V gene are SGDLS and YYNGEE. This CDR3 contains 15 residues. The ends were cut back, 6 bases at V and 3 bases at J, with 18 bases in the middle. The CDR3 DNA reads TGTGCCAGCAACGGCGCCAAAGACGTTAAAGAGACCCAGTACTTC. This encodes CASNGAKDVKETQYF.

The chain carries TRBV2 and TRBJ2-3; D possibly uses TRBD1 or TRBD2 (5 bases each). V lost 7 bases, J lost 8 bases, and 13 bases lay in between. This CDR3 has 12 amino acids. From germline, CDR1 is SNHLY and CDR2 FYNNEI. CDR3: CASTRGDSTQYF. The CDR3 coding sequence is TGTGCCAGCACCCGAGGGGATTCTACGCAGTATTTT.

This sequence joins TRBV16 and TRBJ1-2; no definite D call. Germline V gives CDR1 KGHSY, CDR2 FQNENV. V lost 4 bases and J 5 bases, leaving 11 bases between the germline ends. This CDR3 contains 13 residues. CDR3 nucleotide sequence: TGTGCCAGCAGCCCGGCGCAATGGTATGGCTACACCTTC. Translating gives CASSPAQWYGYTF.

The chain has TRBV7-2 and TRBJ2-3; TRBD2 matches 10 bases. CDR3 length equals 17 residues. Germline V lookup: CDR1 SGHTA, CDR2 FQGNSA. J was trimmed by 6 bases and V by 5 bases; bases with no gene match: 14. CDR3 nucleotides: TGTGCCAGCAGCCTAAGGACTAGCGGTCTCGCGAGGGATACGCAGTATTTT. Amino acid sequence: CASSLRTSGLARDTQYF.

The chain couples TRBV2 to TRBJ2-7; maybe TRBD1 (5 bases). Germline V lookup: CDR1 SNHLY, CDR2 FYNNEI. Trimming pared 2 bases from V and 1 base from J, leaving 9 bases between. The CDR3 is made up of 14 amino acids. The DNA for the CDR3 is TGTGCCAGCAGTGAACAGGGCTGGTCCTACGAGCAGTACTTC. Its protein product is CASSEQGWSYEQYF. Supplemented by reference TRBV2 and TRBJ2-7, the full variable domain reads EPEVTQTPSHQVTQMGQEVILRCVPISNHLYFYWYRQILGQKVEFLVSFYNNEISEKSEIFDDQFSVERPDGSNFTLKIRSTKLEDSAMYFCASSEQGWSYEQYFGPGTRLTVT.

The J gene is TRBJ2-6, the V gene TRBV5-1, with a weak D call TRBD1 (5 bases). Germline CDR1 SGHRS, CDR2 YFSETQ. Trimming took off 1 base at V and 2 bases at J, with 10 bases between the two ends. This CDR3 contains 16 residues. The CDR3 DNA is TGCGCCAGCAGCTTGTCTAACAGGCCTGGGGCCAACGTCCTGACTTTC. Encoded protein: CASSLSNRPGANVLTF.

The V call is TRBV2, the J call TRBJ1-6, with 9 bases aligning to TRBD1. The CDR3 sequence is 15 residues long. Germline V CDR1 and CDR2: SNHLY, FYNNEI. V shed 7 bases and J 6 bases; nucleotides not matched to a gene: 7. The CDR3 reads CASTGTGPRNSPLHF. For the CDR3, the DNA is TGTGCCAGCACCGGGACAGGGCCCCGTAATTCACCCCTCCACTTT. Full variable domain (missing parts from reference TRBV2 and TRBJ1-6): EPEVTQTPSHQVTQMGQEVILRCVPISNHLYFYWYRQILGQKVEFLVSFYNNEISEKSEIFDDQFSVERPDGSNFTLKIRSTKLEDSAMYFCASTGTGPRNSPLHFGNGTRLTVT.

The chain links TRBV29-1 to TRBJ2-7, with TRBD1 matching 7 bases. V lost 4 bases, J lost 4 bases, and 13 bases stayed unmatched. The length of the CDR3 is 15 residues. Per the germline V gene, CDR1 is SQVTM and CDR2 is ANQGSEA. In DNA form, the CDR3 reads TGCAGCGTTGTTACGACAGGGTTTCGCGGATACGAGCAGTACTTC. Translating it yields CSVVTTGFRGYEQYF.

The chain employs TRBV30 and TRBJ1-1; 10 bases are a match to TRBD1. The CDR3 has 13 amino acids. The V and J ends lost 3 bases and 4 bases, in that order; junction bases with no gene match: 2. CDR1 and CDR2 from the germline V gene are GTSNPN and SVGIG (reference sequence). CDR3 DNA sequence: TGTGCCTGGAGGCGGACAGGGGGCACTGAAGCTTTCTTT. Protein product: CAWRRTGGTEAFF.

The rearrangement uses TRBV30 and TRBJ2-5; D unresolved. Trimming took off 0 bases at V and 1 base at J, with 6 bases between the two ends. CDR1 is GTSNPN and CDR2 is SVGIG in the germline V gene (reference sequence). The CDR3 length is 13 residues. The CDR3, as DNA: TGTGCCTGGAGTGTCCAGGTCCAAGAGACCCAGTACTTC. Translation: CAWSVQVQETQYF.

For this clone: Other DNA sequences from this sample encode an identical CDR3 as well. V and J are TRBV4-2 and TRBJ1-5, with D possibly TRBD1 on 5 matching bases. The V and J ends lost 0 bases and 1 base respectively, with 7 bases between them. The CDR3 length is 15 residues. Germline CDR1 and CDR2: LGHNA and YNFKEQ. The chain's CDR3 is CASSQDRGSNQPQHF. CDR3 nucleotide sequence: TGTGCCAGCAGCCAAGATCGGGGGAGCAATCAGCCCCAGCATTTT.

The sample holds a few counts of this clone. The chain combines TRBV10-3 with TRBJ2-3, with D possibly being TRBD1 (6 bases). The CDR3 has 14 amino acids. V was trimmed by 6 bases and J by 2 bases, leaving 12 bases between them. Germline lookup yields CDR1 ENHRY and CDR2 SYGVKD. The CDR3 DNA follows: TGTGCCATCAGACAACAGGGTCCCACAGATACGCAGTATTTT. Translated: CAIRQQGPTDTQYF.

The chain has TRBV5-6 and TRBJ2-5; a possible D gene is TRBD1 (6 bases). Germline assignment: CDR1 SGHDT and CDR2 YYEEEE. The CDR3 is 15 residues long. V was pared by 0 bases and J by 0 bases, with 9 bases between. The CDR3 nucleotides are TGTGCCAGCAGCTTGGAACAGGGATACCAAGAGACCCAGTACTTC. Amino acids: CASSLEQGYQETQYF.

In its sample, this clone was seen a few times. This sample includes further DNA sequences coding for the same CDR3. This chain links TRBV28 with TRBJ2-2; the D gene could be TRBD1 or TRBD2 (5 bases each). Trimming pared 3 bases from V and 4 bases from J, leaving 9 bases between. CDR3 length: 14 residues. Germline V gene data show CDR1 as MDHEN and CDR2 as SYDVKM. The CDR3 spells CASSFGGLTGELFF. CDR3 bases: TGTGCCAGCAGTTTTGGGGGTCTCACCGGGGAGCTGTTTTTT.

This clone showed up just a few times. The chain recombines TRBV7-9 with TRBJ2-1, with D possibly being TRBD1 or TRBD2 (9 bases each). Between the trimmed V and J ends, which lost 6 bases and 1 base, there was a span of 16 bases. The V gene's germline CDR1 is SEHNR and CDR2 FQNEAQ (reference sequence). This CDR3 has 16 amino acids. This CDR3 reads CASRSSGTGSYNEQFF. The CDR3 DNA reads TGTGCCAGCAGATCTAGCGGGACAGGGTCCTACAATGAGCAGTTCTTC.

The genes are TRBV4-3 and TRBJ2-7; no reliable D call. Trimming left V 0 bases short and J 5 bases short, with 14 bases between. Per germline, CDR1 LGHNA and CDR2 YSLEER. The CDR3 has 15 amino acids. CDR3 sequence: CASSQDGRVINEQYF. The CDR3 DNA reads TGCGCCAGCAGCCAAGACGGTAGGGTAATCAACGAGCAGTACTTC.

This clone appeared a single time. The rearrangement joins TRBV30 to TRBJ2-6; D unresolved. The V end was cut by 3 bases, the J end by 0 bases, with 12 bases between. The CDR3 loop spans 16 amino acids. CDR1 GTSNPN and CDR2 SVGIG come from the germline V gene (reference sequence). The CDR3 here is CAWRALETSGANVLTF. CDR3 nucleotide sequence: TGTGCCTGGAGGGCCCTCGAAACCTCTGGGGCCAACGTCCTGACTTTC. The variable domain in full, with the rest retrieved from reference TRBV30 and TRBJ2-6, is SQTIHQWPATLVQPVGSPLSLECTVEGTSNPNLYWYRQAAGRGLQLLFYSVGIGQISSEVPQNLSASRPQDRQFILSSKKLLLSDSGFYLCAWRALETSGANVLTFGAGSRLTVL.

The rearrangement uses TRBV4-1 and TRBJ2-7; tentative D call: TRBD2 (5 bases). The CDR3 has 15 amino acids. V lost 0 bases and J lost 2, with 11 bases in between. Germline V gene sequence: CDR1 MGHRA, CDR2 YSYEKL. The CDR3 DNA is TGCGCCAGCAGCCAAGATCATCGGGGAACCTACGAGCAGTACTTC. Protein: CASSQDHRGTYEQYF.

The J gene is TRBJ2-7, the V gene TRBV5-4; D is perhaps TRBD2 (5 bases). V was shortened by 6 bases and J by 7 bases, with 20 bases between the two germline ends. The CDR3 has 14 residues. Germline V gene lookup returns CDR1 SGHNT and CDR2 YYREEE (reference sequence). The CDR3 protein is CASNVGNRRGEQYF. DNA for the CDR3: TGTGCCAGCAACGTAGGGAACAGACGGGGTGAGCAGTACTTC.

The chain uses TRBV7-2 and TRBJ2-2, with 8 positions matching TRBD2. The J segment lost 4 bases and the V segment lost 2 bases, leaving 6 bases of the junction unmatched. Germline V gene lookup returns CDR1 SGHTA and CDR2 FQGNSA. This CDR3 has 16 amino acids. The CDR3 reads CASSLSSGGSTGELFF. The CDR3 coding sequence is TGTGCCAGCAGCTTATCGAGCGGGGGCTCCACCGGGGAGCTGTTTTTT.

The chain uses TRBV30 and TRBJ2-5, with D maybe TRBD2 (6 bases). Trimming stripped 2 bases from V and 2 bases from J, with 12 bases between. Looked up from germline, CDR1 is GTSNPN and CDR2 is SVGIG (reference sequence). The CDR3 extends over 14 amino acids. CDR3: CAWSPMGGQETQYF. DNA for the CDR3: TGTGCCTGGAGTCCCATGGGAGGTCAAGAGACCCAGTACTTC.